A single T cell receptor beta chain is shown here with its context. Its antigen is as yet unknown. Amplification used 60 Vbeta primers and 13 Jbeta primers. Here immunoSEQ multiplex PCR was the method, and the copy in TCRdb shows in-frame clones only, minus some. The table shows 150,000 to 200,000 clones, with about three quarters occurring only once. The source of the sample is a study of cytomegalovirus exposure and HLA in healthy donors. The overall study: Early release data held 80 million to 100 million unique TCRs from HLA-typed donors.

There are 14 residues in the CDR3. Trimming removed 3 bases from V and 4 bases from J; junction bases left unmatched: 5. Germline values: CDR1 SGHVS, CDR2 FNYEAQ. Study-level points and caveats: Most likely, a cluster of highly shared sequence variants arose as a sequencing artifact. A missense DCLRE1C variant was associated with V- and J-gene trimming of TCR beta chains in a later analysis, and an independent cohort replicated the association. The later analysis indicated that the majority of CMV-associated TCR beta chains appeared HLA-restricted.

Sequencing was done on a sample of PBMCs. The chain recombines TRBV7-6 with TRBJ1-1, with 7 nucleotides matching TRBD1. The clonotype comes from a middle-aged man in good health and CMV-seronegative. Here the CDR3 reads CASSLTGSGTEAFF. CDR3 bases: TGTGCCAGCAGCTTGACAGGGTCAGGCACTGAAGCTTTCTTT.